This T cell receptor (beta chain) was recorded in a study of cytomegalovirus exposure and HLA in healthy donors. From germline, CDR1 is LNHDA and CDR2 SQIVND (reference sequence). The CDR3 loop spans 15 amino acids. Trimming removed 5 bases from V and 7 bases from J; junction bases left unmatched: 12. PCR used 60 Vbeta primers and 13 Jbeta primers. TCRdb's copy holds only in-frame clones and misses some; the assay was immunoSEQ multiplex PCR. This sample has some 130,000 clones, with roughly 77% found just once. Remarks on this clone: Its antigen is not identified.

Findings and caveats of the study: There were several of the most significant clusters that appeared linked to common viral pathogens in a later analysis.

Sequenced: PBMCs. This sequence originates from a man between 25 and 39 years old in good health. The V gene is TRBV19, the J gene TRBJ1-1, with 8 bases matching TRBD1. CDR3 in DNA: TGTGCCAGTAGTCTTCCGGGACAGGCCCTCAATGAAGCTTTCTTT. It yields the protein CASSLPGQALNEAFF.